These 15 T cell receptor beta chains originate from one sample sequenced in a study of cytomegalovirus exposure and HLA in healthy donors. The PCR employed 60 Vbeta primers together with 13 Jbeta primers. Produced via immunoSEQ multiplex PCR; TCRdb's table is partial and in-frame only. The data contain 200,000 or so clones, more than 75% of them singletons. The sample taken for sequencing was PBMCs. Receptor source: a woman between 50 and 59 years old in good health and CMV-seropositive.

V and J are TRBV6-5 and TRBJ2-7, with 9 positions matching TRBD1. The trim removed 5 bases at V and 3 bases at J, leaving 5 bases unmatched. From germline, CDR1 is MNHEY and CDR2 SVGAGI. This CDR3 is built from 14 residues. CDR3 DNA: TGTGCCAGCAGTGAAGACAGGGGGGTCTACGAGCAGTACTTC. Translating it yields CASSEDRGVYEQYF.

The chain is built from TRBV25-1 and TRBJ2-5; 7 nucleotides agree with TRBD2. There are 14 residues in the CDR3. V gave up 2 bases and J gave up 0 bases; unmatched junction bases: 0. CDR1 MGHDK and CDR2 SYGVNS come from the germline V gene. The CDR3 region has the DNA TGTGCCAGCAGTGAAGCGGGGGACCAAGAGACCCAGTACTTC. Translation gives CASSEAGDQETQYF.

Here the CDR3 reads CASQLTFTGGGYSNQPQHF. For the CDR3, the DNA is TGTGCCAGCCAACTTACCTTTACAGGGGGCGGTTATAGCAATCAGCCCCAGCATTTT. The rearrangement links TRBV9 to TRBJ1-5; TRBD1 matches 9 bases. The germline V gene has CDR1 SGDLS and CDR2 YYNGEE. The J segment lost 0 bases and the V segment lost 7 bases, leaving 17 bases of the junction unmatched. CDR3 length: 19 amino acids.

The V call is TRBV14, the J call TRBJ1-5; perhaps TRBD1 as D (5 bases). CDR1 and CDR2 (germline): SGHDN, FVKESK. The CDR3 is 14 residues long. The V gene lost 1 base and the J gene lost 4 bases, with 8 bases spanning the gap. CDR3 region: CASSQAGSNQPQHF. The CDR3 DNA sequence: TGTGCCAGCAGCCAAGCAGGGTCAAATCAGCCCCAGCATTTT.

V is TRBV9 and J is TRBJ2-3, with TRBD2 identical over 10 bases. The CDR3 sequence is 17 residues long. J lost 0 bases, V lost 4 bases, and 8 bases had no gene match. Germline-derived CDR1 and CDR2 are SGDLS and YYNGEE. CDR3 DNA sequence: TGTGCCAGCAGCATGCCGGGACTAGCGACAAGCACAGATACGCAGTATTTT. It yields the protein CASSMPGLATSTDTQYF.

J is TRBJ1-2 and V is TRBV19; the D gene is possibly TRBD1 (5 bases). Germline CDR1 LNHDA, CDR2 SQIVND (reference sequence). CDR3 length: 14 residues. V was clipped by 8 bases and J by 4 bases, with 17 bases between them. The CDR3 here is CASSSAGGFYGYTF. The CDR3 bases are TGTGCCAGTTCGTCTGCGGGGGGGTTCTATGGCTACACCTTC.

The genes are TRBV27 and TRBJ2-1; no clear D. Germline assignment: CDR1 MNHEY and CDR2 SMNVEV (reference sequence). The CDR3 sequence is 17 residues long. V lost 3 bases to trimming and J lost 0 bases, with 15 bases between them. The CDR3 reads CASSFDWIRSSYNEQFF. CDR3 DNA: TGTGCCAGCAGTTTCGACTGGATTAGGAGCTCCTACAATGAGCAGTTCTTC.

The chain recombines TRBV9 with TRBJ2-5; 12 bases line up with TRBD2. CDR1 and CDR2 (germline): SGDLS, YYNGEE. This CDR3 is 15 amino acids long. V trimming: 4 bases; J trimming: 5 bases; junction bases outside the gene matches: 6. The CDR3 bases are TGTGCCAGCAGCTCCGGACTAGCGGGGCGGGAGACCCAGTACTTC. Encoded protein: CASSSGLAGRETQYF.

The sample holds one count of this clone. The J gene is TRBJ2-7, the V gene TRBV5-1; TRBD2 agrees at 9 bases. The CDR3 consists of 15 residues. Per germline, CDR1 SGHRS and CDR2 YFSETQ. Trimming removed 2 bases from V and 5 bases from J; junction bases left unmatched: 8. The CDR3 nucleotides read TGCGCCAGCAGCTTCGTAGCGGGAGTTGGAAACGAGCAGTACTTC. This translates into CASSFVAGVGNEQYF.

V usage is TRBV28 and J usage is TRBJ2-2, with 7 bases fitting TRBD2. This CDR3 has 15 residues. V lost 4 bases, J lost 7 bases, and 9 bases stayed unmatched. Germline loops: CDR1 MDHEN, CDR2 SYDVKM. CDR3 amino acids: CASSSGGSLGGELFF. CDR3 in DNA: TGTGCCAGCAGTTCAGGCGGGAGTTTAGGCGGGGAGCTGTTTTTT.

This clone came up a few times. This sequence joins TRBV20-1 and TRBJ1-1, with 7 positions matching TRBD1. CDR3 length: 11 residues. After removal of 7 bases from V and 2 bases from J, the junction contained 1 base not matched to a gene. Per germline, CDR1 DFQATT and CDR2 SNEGSKA (reference sequence). CDR3 sequence (DNA): TGCAGTGGACAGGGAAACACTGAAGCTTTCTTT. Amino acids: CSGQGNTEAFF.

This chain uses TRBV6-5 with TRBJ2-7; 8 nucleotides match TRBD1. The CDR3 totals 15 residues. The germline CDR1 and CDR2 sequences are MNHEY and SVGAGI. The V gene end was trimmed by 2 bases and the J gene end by 0 bases; junction bases not matched to a gene: 3. In DNA, the CDR3 is TGTGCCAGCAGTTACGACAGGGGCGACTCCTACGAGCAGTACTTC. It codes for CASSYDRGDSYEQYF.

The rearrangement links TRBV7-9 to TRBJ2-7; a weak D match, TRBD2 (6 bases). Per the germline V gene, CDR1 is SEHNR and CDR2 is FQNEAQ (reference sequence). V was cut by 5 bases and J by 3 bases, with 20 bases left in between. The CDR3 totals 16 residues. CDR3 nucleotides: TGTGCCAGCAGCGCTCGCATGGGCCCCGGGAGCTACGAGCAGTACTTC. Translation gives CASSARMGPGSYEQYF.

This rearrangement joins TRBV19 to TRBJ2-2; 11 bases agree with TRBD1. After removal of 6 bases from V and 7 bases from J, the junction contained 7 bases not matched to a gene. Germline CDR1 reads LNHDA; CDR2 reads SQIVND (reference sequence). The CDR3 covers 15 residues. CDR3 region: CASSRDRGNSGELFF. CDR3 in DNA: TGTGCCAGTAGCCGGGACAGGGGGAATAGCGGGGAGCTGTTTTTT.

This chain uses TRBV28 with TRBJ1-2; possible D gene TRBD1, 5 bases. This CDR3 contains 13 residues. Germline CDR1 is MDHEN and CDR2 is SYDVKM. Between the trimmed V and J ends, which lost 6 bases and 5 bases, there was a span of 13 bases. The CDR3 nucleotides are TGTGCCAGCAGCTCGGGGGTTGGATATGGCTACACCTTC. This encodes CASSSGVGYGYTF.